These 23 T cell receptor beta chains were sequenced from one sample in a study of vaccination and CD4 T cells after COVID-19. Cultured CD4+ T-cell DNA underwent Oncomine TCR Beta short-read sequencing. Using its own MiXCR run on the PCR reads, TCRdb lists one record per CDR3 protein. The data show around 19,000 distinct CDR3 sequences, roughly 70% seen once. These receptors' targets are unknown. Sample treatment: roughly 11-day PBMC culture with coronavirus spike peptide pools or control peptides (ViraFEST assay). Sequenced input: CD4+ T cells from blood, cultured in vitro. These receptors were obtained from a human donor who had recovered from COVID-19.

V usage is TRBV7-8 and J usage is TRBJ1-1; D is perhaps TRBD1 (6 bases). The CDR3 loop spans 16 amino acids. From germline, CDR1 is SGHVS and CDR2 FQNEAQ. Trimming pared 4 bases from V and 0 bases from J, leaving 15 bases between. The CDR3 DNA sequence: TGTGCCAGCAGCTACGCGCCGGGGGCTATGAACACTGAAGCTTTCTTT. This codes for CASSYAPGAMNTEAFF.

This clonotype is deemed medium-sized (0.01 to 0.1%). This chain links TRBV7-2 with TRBJ1-1, with D unclear. CDR1 is SGHTA, CDR2 FQGNSA, per germline. The ends were cut back, 8 bases at V and 0 bases at J, with 7 bases in the middle. This CDR3 is built from 12 residues. In DNA form, the CDR3 reads TGTGCCAGCGGTTGGATGAACACTGAAGCTTTCTTT. It yields the protein CASGWMNTEAFF.

This clonotype was counted only a few times. This chain uses TRBV2 with TRBJ2-2; 8 bases map to TRBD2. The germline V gene encodes CDR1 SNHLY and CDR2 FYNNEI. There are 15 residues in the CDR3. V dropped 3 bases and J dropped 6; count of bases not matched to a gene: 6. CDR3 residues: CASSDDRGGAGELFF. For the CDR3, the DNA is TGTGCCAGCAGTGACGATCGGGGGGGCGCCGGGGAGCTGTTTTTT.

V gene TRBV11-3 combines with J gene TRBJ2-2; 7 positions agree with TRBD2. The trim removed 10 bases at V and 0 bases at J, leaving 17 bases unmatched. CDR3 length: 18 amino acids. Germline V gene lookup returns CDR1 SGHNT and CDR2 YENEEA. CDR3 protein: CATTNGPGGTANTGELFF. CDR3 sequence (DNA): TGTGCCACCACGAATGGTCCGGGGGGTACCGCGAACACCGGGGAGCTGTTTTTT.

The V gene is TRBV7-9, the J gene TRBJ2-1; TRBD2 aligns across 16 bases. The CDR3 has 18 amino acids. Germline V gene lookup returns CDR1 SEHNR and CDR2 FQNEAQ (reference sequence). V trimming: 1 base; J trimming: 5 bases; junction bases outside the gene matches: 5. For the CDR3, the DNA is TGTGCCAGCAGCTTAGGTGGGACTAGCGGGGGGGCAAACAATGAGCAGTTCTTC. It specifies CASSLGGTSGGANNEQFF.

The chain combines TRBV6-2 or TRBV6-3 with TRBJ1-1; D ambiguous. The V gene lost 7 bases and the J gene lost 1 base, with 19 bases spanning the gap. Germline CDR1 MNHEY, CDR2 SVGEGT. There are 16 residues in the CDR3. CDR3 protein: CASTPPLGRPNTEAFF. The DNA of the CDR3 is TGTGCCAGCACCCCACCTCTCGGACGGCCGAACACTGAAGCTTTCTTT.

The chain is built from TRBV19 and TRBJ1-6; TRBD1 matches 7 bases. The J segment lost 4 bases and the V segment lost 9 bases, leaving 12 bases of the junction unmatched. This CDR3 has 16 residues. The germline V gene has CDR1 LNHDA and CDR2 SQIVND (reference sequence). In DNA, the CDR3 is TGTGCCAGCATTGGGTATGCAGGGGGGTATAATTCACCCCTCCACTTT. This translates into CASIGYAGGYNSPLHF.

The V call is TRBV7-9, the J call TRBJ1-4; 9 nucleotides line up with TRBD1. The germline V gene has CDR1 SEHNR and CDR2 FQNEAQ (reference sequence). V trimming: 5 bases; J trimming: 8 bases; junction bases outside the gene matches: 9. The CDR3 is made up of 15 amino acids. The CDR3 loop reads CASSPGTGYWEKLFF. The DNA of the CDR3 is TGTGCCAGCAGCCCCGGGACAGGGTATTGGGAAAAACTGTTTTTT.

This clonotype was seen more than once but under ten times. This sequence joins TRBV12-3 or TRBV12-4 and TRBJ1-2, with TRBD1 matching 8 bases. Trimming took 3 bases from V and 3 from J; bases not matched to a gene: 0. This CDR3 region has 13 residues. Here the CDR3 DNA reads TGTGCCAGCAGTTTGGACAGGGACTATGGCTACACCTTC. Translating gives CASSLDRDYGYTF.

The V gene is TRBV7-9, the J gene TRBJ2-2; 8 nucleotides line up with TRBD2. Germline V gives CDR1 SEHNR, CDR2 FQNEAQ (reference sequence). CDR3 length equals 16 residues. Losses at the gene ends were 1 base for V and 7 bases for J; bases not matched to a gene: 8. The CDR3 here is CASSLGGSGVNGELFF. The CDR3 nucleotides read TGTGCCAGCAGCTTAGGTGGTAGCGGGGTCAACGGGGAGCTGTTTTTT.

The chain joins TRBV20-1 to TRBJ2-7; either TRBD1 or TRBD2 may supply D (5 bases each). The V gene's germline CDR1 is DFQATT and CDR2 SNEGSKA (reference sequence). The CDR3 runs 22 residues. Trimming pared 3 bases from V and 3 bases from J, leaving 39 bases between. CDR3 region: CSASPARSAGDLASSLYYEQYF. The CDR3 bases are TGCAGTGCTAGCCCCGCACGGTCCGCCGGGGACCTAGCTTCTAGTCTATACTACGAGCAGTACTTC.

The chain carries TRBV20-1 and TRBJ2-3; 9 bases fit TRBD2. The CDR3 runs 13 residues. The V segment lost 5 bases and the J segment 2 bases; nucleotides outside the gene matches: 2. The germline V gene has CDR1 DFQATT and CDR2 SNEGSKA (reference sequence). The DNA for the CDR3 is TGCAGTGCTCCTAGCGGGGCCACAGATACGCAGTATTTT. Its translation is CSAPSGATDTQYF.

This CDR3 is CASSLLGLDKNIQYF. The CDR3 DNA reads as TGTGCCAGCAGTTTATTAGGGCTGGACAAAAACATTCAGTACTTC. V is TRBV27 and J is TRBJ2-4; D is ambiguous. Germline assignment: CDR1 MNHEY and CDR2 SMNVEV (reference sequence). Trimming left V 1 base short and J 3 bases short, with 10 bases between. This CDR3 spans 15 amino acids.

The CDR3 DNA is TGTGCCAGCAGACCAAACAGGGGTGGTGGAAACACCATATATTTT. It encodes CASRPNRGGGNTIYF. This sequence joins TRBV6-1 and TRBJ1-3; TRBD1 aligns across 7 bases. Germline CDR1 is MNHNS and CDR2 is SASEGT. The CDR3 contains 15 residues. J gave up 3 bases and V 6 bases, and 8 bases lay outside the gene matches.

The rearrangement joins TRBV19 to TRBJ1-3; 10 positions agree with TRBD1. Germline V lookup: CDR1 LNHDA, CDR2 SQIVND (reference sequence). The junction had 6 bases not matched to a gene; V was cut back by 7 bases and J by 0 bases. The length of the CDR3 is 16 residues. The CDR3 nucleotides read TGTGCCAGTACCCGACAGGGGGCTGCCTCTGGAAACACCATATATTTT. Translation: CASTRQGAASGNTIYF.

The chain links TRBV20-1 to TRBJ1-2; D is unclear. The V end was cut by 5 bases, the J end by 0 bases, with 10 bases between. Per the germline V gene, CDR1 is DFQATT and CDR2 is SNEGSKA (reference sequence). This CDR3 has 13 residues. CDR3 coding DNA: TGCAGTGCTCCCGGCGGTACTAACTATGGCTACACCTTC. Protein: CSAPGGTNYGYTF.

The chain recombines TRBV7-6 with TRBJ2-2; the D gene is possibly TRBD2 (6 bases). V was clipped by 2 bases and J by 5 bases, with 12 bases between them. CDR3 size: 15 residues. Per germline, CDR1 SGHVS and CDR2 FNYEAQ. The CDR3 reads CASSLMAGKTGELFF. The CDR3 DNA sequence: TGTGCCAGCAGCTTAATGGCGGGGAAAACCGGGGAGCTGTTTTTT.

The chain uses TRBV7-2 and TRBJ2-7, with 7 bases that match TRBD1. CDR3 length: 16 residues. V lost 5 bases to trimming and J lost 3 bases; unmatched junction nucleotides: 13. Looked up from germline, CDR1 is SGHTA and CDR2 is FQGNSA. CDR3 DNA: TGTGCCAGCAGCCGCAACCGGGACAGCCTCTTCTACGAGCAGTACTTC. This translates into CASSRNRDSLFYEQYF.

The sample holds one count of this clonotype. The chain uses TRBV7-2 and TRBJ1-5; 7 nucleotides agree with TRBD1. Germline trimming cut 5 bases from V and 0 bases from J; bases unmatched to any gene: 16. In germline, CDR1 is SGHTA, CDR2 FQGNSA. The CDR3 has 19 amino acids. The CDR3 loop reads CASSPSRLGTVHSNQPQHF. CDR3 bases: TGTGCCAGCAGCCCCTCGCGGTTAGGGACAGTCCATAGCAATCAGCCCCAGCATTTT.

The chain couples TRBV29-1 to TRBJ1-1; tentative D call: TRBD1 (5 bases). Trimming pared 4 bases from V and 4 bases from J, leaving 10 bases between. The CDR3 has 12 residues. Looked up from germline, CDR1 is SQVTM and CDR2 is ANQGSEA. The CDR3 bases are TGCAGCGTTGGAGGGGCAGCCACTGAAGCTTTCTTT. It translates to CSVGGAATEAFF.

The chain recombines TRBV20-1 with TRBJ1-4; 7 bases map to TRBD1. This CDR3 is built from 16 residues. The V gene's germline CDR1 is DFQATT and CDR2 SNEGSKA (reference sequence). The junction had 11 bases not matched to a gene; V was cut back by 0 bases and J by 7 bases. This CDR3 reads CSARDPRGGSGEKLFF. CDR3 nucleotides: TGCAGTGCTAGAGACCCCCGAGGGGGCAGCGGTGAAAAACTGTTTTTT.

V gene TRBV5-1 combines with J gene TRBJ2-2; D ambiguous. CDR3 size: 13 residues. CDR1 is SGHRS and CDR2 is YFSETQ in the germline V gene. The V gene lost 7 bases and the J gene lost 3 bases, with 10 bases spanning the gap. This chain's CDR3 is CASGIDHTGELFF. The DNA for the CDR3 is TGCGCCAGCGGGATAGATCACACCGGGGAGCTGTTTTTT.

The chain carries TRBV20-1 and TRBJ1-1, with 8 bases lining up with TRBD1. Germline V CDR1 and CDR2: DFQATT, SNEGSKA (reference sequence). The CDR3 is made up of 15 amino acids. V shed 1 base and J 0 bases; nucleotides not matched to a gene: 4. The chain's CDR3 is CSARAGQAVNTEAFF. CDR3 bases: TGCAGTGCTAGAGCGGGACAGGCGGTGAACACTGAAGCTTTCTTT.